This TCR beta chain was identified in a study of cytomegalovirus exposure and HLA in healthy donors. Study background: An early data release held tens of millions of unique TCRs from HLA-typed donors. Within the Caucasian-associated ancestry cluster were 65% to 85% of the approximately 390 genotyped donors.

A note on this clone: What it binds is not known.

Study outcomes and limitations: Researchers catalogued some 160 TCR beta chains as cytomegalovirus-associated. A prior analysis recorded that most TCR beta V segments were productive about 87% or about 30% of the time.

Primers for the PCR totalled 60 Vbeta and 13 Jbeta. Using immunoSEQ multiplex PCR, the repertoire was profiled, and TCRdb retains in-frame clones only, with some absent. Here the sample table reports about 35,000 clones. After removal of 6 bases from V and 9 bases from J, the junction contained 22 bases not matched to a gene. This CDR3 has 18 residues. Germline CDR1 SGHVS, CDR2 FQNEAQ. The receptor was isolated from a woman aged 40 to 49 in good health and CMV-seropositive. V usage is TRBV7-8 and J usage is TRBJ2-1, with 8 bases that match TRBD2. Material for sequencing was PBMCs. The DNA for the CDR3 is TGTGCCAGCAGTTCTCGACTAGCGCGGTTAAGGGTGGGCGGTGAGCAGTTCTTC. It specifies CASSSRLARLRVGGEQFF.